This T cell receptor (beta chain) was retrieved from a study of shared clonotypes between healthy human individuals. About this clone: Its antigen is unknown.

Looked up from germline, CDR1 is MNHEY and CDR2 is SMNVEV (reference sequence). CDR3 length equals 13 residues. V was shortened by 7 bases and J by 5 bases, with 14 bases between the two germline ends. The assay used deep level. Some clones are missing from TCRdb's copy, which holds only in-frame ones; the method was immunoSEQ multiplex PCR. This table holds fewer than 700,000 clones, roughly 95% found once. Positively selected for CCR7, the CD45RO-negative cells used as naive CD8 cells excluded terminally differentiated effector memory CD45RA+ cells. Study findings and constraints: Non-shared clonotypes had lower generation probabilities than clonotypes shared by all four sorted-subset donors. Collection of samples was limited to blood; tissue repertoires likely differ. Four donors held around 5% of naive CD4 clonotypes in common.

The sequence derives from a woman aged 30 to 39 in good health. The chain uses TRBV27 and TRBJ1-2; D call uncertain. Sequenced sample: naive CD8+ T cells sorted from blood. The CDR3 DNA reads as TGTGCCAGCAAAGGGCTTAGGCCGTATGGCTACACCTTC. Translation gives CASKGLRPYGYTF.